This T cell receptor beta chain was sequenced during a study of blood T cell repertoires in COVID-19. Study context: Nucleic acid was either cDNA or gDNA, and it came from T cells, B-cell-depleted T cells, or PBMCs.

Per the original data handling: Amplification with reference gene primers provided the estimates of nucleated cell counts. Clones were read by immunoSEQ multiplex PCR, and TCRdb kept only the in-frame ones, dropping some. The V and J calls and clone size are taken from that table; D and trimming were inferred from the DNA. The data hold roughly 300,000 clones, with approximately 88% observed a single time. Seattle patients were enrolled during active infection and followed longitudinally. This clone was seen a single time. The sequencing input was peripheral blood. This clonotype was sampled from a human donor with COVID-19, enrolled during active disease. The donor label of this sample is uncertain.

CDR3 region: CASSLARTADQPQHF. CDR3 nucleotides: TGTGCCAGCAGCTTAGCTCGGACAGCAGATCAGCCCCAGCATTTT. The V and J genes are TRBV7-2 and TRBJ1-5, with D maybe TRBD1 (6 bases). V was shortened by 0 bases and J by 5 bases, with 11 bases between the two germline ends. Germline values: CDR1 SGHTA, CDR2 FQGNSA. CDR3 length equals 15 residues.